The present T cell receptor beta chain was sequenced within a study of blood T cell repertoires in COVID-19. Across the whole study: Sources were T cells, B-cell-depleted T cells, or PBMCs; the material itself was cDNA or gDNA.

Germline V lookup: CDR1 LNHNV, CDR2 YYDKDF (reference sequence). Trimming pared 0 bases from V and 5 bases from J, leaving 13 bases between. This CDR3 has 15 amino acids. Some clones are missing from TCRdb's copy, which holds only in-frame ones; the method was immunoSEQ multiplex PCR. The table lists some 300,000 clones, about 86% of them singletons, with around 14% in the top ten. The TCR comes from a woman aged 70 to 79 with COVID-19, enrolled during active disease. Sample: peripheral blood. V usage is TRBV15 and J usage is TRBJ1-2; the D is unclear. This CDR3 reads CATSRDRTAGYGYTF. CDR3 in DNA: TGTGCCACCAGCAGAGATCGTACGGCCGGGTATGGCTACACCTTC.